This paragraph covers one TCR beta chain sequence. The antigen is unknown. This sample is part of a study of T cell repertoires in aging, cancer and after chemotherapy. Background on the study: The whole study produced a dataset of roughly 8.8 million TCR reads.

Amplification of TCR beta used genomic DNA extracted from peripheral blood. Findings and caveats of the study: Median generation probability rose over the chemotherapy interval in each cancer cohort, suggesting rebound thymic output. Healthy donors lost TCR diversity with age mainly through richness, cancer patients through richness and evenness.

A mixed TRB-A/B primer pool amplified rearranged TRB by multiplex touch-down PCR. TCRdb re-analysed the multiplex PCR reads in MiXCR, keeping a single row per CDR3 protein. The table has around 2,700 distinct CDR3 sequences, approximately 28% seen once. This TCR came from a human donor with a solid tumor. The specimen was blood.

CDR3 nucleotide sequence: TGCAGTGCTAGAACTGCCGGCTATGGCTACACCTTC. Amino acids: CSARTAGYGYTF. The rearrangement links TRBV20-1 to TRBJ1-2; D call uncertain. The CDR3 is made up of 12 amino acids. The germline CDR1 and CDR2 sequences are DFQATT and SNEGSKA (reference sequence). V lost 2 bases and J 4 bases, leaving 8 bases between the germline ends.